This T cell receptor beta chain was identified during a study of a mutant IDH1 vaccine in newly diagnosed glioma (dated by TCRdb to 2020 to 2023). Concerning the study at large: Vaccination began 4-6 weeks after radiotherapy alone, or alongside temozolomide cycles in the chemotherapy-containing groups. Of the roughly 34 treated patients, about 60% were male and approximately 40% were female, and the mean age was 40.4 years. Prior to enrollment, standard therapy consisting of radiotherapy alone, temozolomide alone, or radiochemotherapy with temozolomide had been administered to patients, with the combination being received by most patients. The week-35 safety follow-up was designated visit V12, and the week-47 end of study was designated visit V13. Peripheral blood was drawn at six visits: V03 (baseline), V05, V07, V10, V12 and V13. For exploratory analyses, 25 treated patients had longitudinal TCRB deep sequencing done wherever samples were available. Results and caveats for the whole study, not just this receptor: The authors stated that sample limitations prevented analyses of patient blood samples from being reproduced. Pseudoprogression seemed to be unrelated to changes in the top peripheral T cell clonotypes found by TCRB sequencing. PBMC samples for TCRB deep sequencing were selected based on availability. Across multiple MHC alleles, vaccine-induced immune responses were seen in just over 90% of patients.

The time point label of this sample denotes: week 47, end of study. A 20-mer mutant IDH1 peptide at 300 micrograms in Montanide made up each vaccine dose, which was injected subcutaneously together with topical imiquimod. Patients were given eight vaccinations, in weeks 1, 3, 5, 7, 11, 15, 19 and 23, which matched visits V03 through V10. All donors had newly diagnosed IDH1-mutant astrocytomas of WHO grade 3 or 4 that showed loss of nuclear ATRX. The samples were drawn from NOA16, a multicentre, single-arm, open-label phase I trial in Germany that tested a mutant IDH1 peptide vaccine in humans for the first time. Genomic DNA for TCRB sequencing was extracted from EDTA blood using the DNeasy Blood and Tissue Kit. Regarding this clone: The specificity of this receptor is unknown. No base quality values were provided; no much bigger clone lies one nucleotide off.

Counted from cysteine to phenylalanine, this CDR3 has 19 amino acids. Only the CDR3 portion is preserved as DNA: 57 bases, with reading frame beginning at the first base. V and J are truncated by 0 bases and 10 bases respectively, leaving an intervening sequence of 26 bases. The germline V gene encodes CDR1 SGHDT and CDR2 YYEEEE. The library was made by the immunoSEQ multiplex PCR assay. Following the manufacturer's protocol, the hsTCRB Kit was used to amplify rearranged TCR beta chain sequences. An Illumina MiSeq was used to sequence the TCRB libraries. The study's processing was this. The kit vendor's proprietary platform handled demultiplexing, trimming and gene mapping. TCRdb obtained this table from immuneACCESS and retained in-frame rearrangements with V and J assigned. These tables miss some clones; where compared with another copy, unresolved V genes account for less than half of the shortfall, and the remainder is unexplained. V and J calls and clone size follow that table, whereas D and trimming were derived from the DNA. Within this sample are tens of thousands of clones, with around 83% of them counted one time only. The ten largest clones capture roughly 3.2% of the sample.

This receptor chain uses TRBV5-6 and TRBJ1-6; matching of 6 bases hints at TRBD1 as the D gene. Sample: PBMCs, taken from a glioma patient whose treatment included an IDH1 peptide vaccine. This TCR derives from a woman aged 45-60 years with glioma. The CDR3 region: CASSLGGHGTYTLISPLHF. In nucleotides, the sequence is TGTGCCAGCAGCTTGGGAGGGCATGGGACATACACCCTGATCTCACCCCTCCACTTT.